This TCR beta chain was observed in a study of OX40 agonist ivuxolimab in advanced cancers. Sequencing was performed with immunoSEQ multiplex PCR; in TCRdb, only in-frame clones are kept and a portion is missing. The sample has under 50,000 clones, roughly 90% seen once; the top ten hold 25% to 40%. Looked up from germline, CDR1 is SGDLS and CDR2 is YYNGEE. J gave up 6 bases and V 3 bases, and 13 bases lay outside the gene matches. The CDR3 has 17 residues. The sequencing used CD4+ or CD8+ T cells sorted from blood, collected in a trial of the OX40 agonist ivuxolimab. The gene calls are TRBV9 and TRBJ2-1, with 9 bases fitting TRBD2. The receptor was isolated from an adult with an advanced solid tumor such as melanoma, head and neck, liver or kidney cancer. CDR3 region: CASSADGTSFYGNEQFF. The CDR3 bases are TGTGCCAGCAGCGCAGATGGGACTAGCTTTTACGGCAATGAGCAGTTCTTC.